This T cell receptor beta chain comes out of a study of memory CD4+ T cells and cytomegalovirus serostatus. Study results and limitations: A US-trained random forest predicted CMV serostatus with median AUC around 0.92. Suggested: most of the CMV-linked TCR signature lies in CD4+ memory cells. Of about 150 reported CMV TCRbeta sequences, around 63 were found in memory CD4+ repertoires.

About this clone itself: The antigen remains undetermined.

TCRdb keeps only in-frame clones here, not all; method: immunoSEQ multiplex PCR. Of tens of thousands of clones in the sample, 82% are singletons; the top ten hold approximately 0.64%. The CDR3 has 11 amino acids. Germline CDR1 reads SGHAT; CDR2 reads FQNNGV. V lost 4 bases and J 7 bases, leaving 7 bases between the germline ends. Single viable CD3+CD4+CD8-CD45RO+ cells were sorted as the memory CD4+ T cells. This chain joins TRBV11-2 and TRBJ2-5; D remains unclear. The receptor comes from an adult in good health and CMV-seronegative. Sequencing was done on a sample of memory CD4+ T cells from blood. The CDR3 DNA reads TGTGCCAGCAGCTCGGTCGGGACCCAGTACTTC. As protein: CASSSVGTQYF. The whole variable domain, remainder taken from reference TRBV11-2 and TRBJ2-5, is EAGVAQSPRYKIIEKRQSVAFWCNPISGHATLYWYQQILGQGPKLLIQFQNNGVVDDSQLPKDRFSAERLKGVDSTLKIQPAKLEDSAVYLCASSSVGTQYFGPGTRLLVL.